Below are 22 T cell receptor beta chains sequenced from a single sample in a study of OX40 agonist ivuxolimab in advanced cancers. Library preparation employed the immunoSEQ multiplex PCR assay. What TCRdb holds here is the immuneACCESS table cut down to in-frame rearrangements. Part of the clones is not present; checked against another copy, under half of the missing clones reflect an unresolved V gene, and the others are unexplained. Counted in this sample were roughly 50,000 clones; approximately 89% of them appeared once. The ten largest clones represent around 6% of the sample. The sequencing here drew on CD4+ or CD8+ T cells sorted from blood, taken in a trial of the OX40 agonist ivuxolimab. Every receptor here comes from an adult with an advanced solid tumor such as melanoma, head and neck, liver or kidney cancer.

This sequence joins TRBV6-5 and TRBJ2-7; D is undetermined. Germline lookup yields CDR1 MNHEY and CDR2 SVGAGI. With 6 bases removed from V and 3 bases from J, the gap between germline ends came to 12 bases. This CDR3 spans 13 amino acids. CDR3 nucleotide sequence: TGTGCCAGCAGCCCCCAGCCACTCTACGAGCAGTACGTC. It is translated as CASSPQPLYEQYV.

V is TRBV7-6 and J is TRBJ1-4, with 8 positions matching TRBD1. CDR1 is SGHVS and CDR2 is FNYEAQ in the germline V gene. The CDR3 totals 16 residues. V gave up 4 bases and J gave up 6 bases; unmatched junction bases: 10. The CDR3, as DNA: TGTGCCAGCAGCTCTCTAGGTGAACAGGGGGATGAAAAACTGTTTTTT. Protein: CASSSLGEQGDEKLFF.

The chain uses TRBV5-4 and TRBJ2-7; 8 positions agree with TRBD1. With V trimmed by 0 bases and J by 3 bases, 2 bases remained unmatched. The CDR3 covers 14 residues. Germline CDR1 is SGHNT and CDR2 is YYREEE (reference sequence). CDR3 in amino acids: CASSLATGDYEQYF. The CDR3 nucleotides read TGTGCCAGCAGCTTGGCGACAGGGGACTACGAGCAGTACTTC.

The chain employs TRBV9 and TRBJ2-2; 15 nucleotides align to TRBD2. Trimming at V came to 3 bases and at J to 3 bases, leaving 6 bases not matched to a gene. The germline gives CDR1 SGDLS, CDR2 YYNGEE. The CDR3 spans 18 residues. Here the CDR3 DNA reads TGTGCCAGCAGCGCCGGACTAGCGGGAGGGCTGGACACCGGGGAGCTGTTTTTT. It codes for CASSAGLAGGLDTGELFF.

This chain joins TRBV5-5 and TRBJ2-5; no clear D gene. V lost 1 base and J lost 3, with 16 bases in between. The CDR3 is made up of 16 amino acids. CDR1 and CDR2 (germline): SGHKS, YYEKEE (reference sequence). The CDR3 sequence: CASSLPNMRSEETQYF. The CDR3, as DNA: TGTGCCAGCAGCTTGCCCAACATGCGGTCGGAAGAGACCCAGTACTTC. Supplemented by reference TRBV5-5 and TRBJ2-5, the full variable domain reads DAGVTQSPTHLIKTRGQQVTLRCSPISGHKSVSWYQQVLGQGPQFIFQYYEKEERGRGNFPDRFSARQFPNYSSELNVNALLLGDSALYLCASSLPNMRSEETQYFGPGTRLLVL.

V gene TRBV2 combines with J gene TRBJ2-1, with D tentatively TRBD2 (6 bases). Between the trimmed V and J ends, which lost 11 bases and 4 bases, there was a span of 21 bases. CDR3 size: 15 residues. CDR1 and CDR2 from the germline V gene are SNHLY and FYNNEI. The CDR3 reads CAALGGRELYNEQFF. The CDR3, as DNA: TGTGCCGCCCTCGGGGGTCGGGAGCTGTACAATGAGCAGTTCTTC.

The rearrangement uses TRBV27 and TRBJ1-1; D unclear. CDR1 MNHEY and CDR2 SMNVEV come from the germline V gene (reference sequence). This CDR3 comprises 13 residues. With 5 bases removed from V and 3 bases from J, the gap between germline ends came to 10 bases. CDR3 DNA: TGTGCCAGCAGTCGGTTTCGGGACACTGAAGCTTTCTTT. Protein product: CASSRFRDTEAFF.

The chain links TRBV11-2 to TRBJ2-3; D is unresolved. The CDR3 spans 15 residues. Between the trimmed V and J ends, which lost 2 bases and 0 bases, there was a span of 9 bases. The germline V gene has CDR1 SGHAT and CDR2 FQNNGV. The CDR3 DNA follows: TGTGCCAGCAGCTTATCACCTGGTAGCACAGATACGCAGTATTTT. This translates into CASSLSPGSTDTQYF.

The chain employs TRBV11-2 and TRBJ1-6; D unclear. The CDR3 spans 17 residues. Looked up from germline, CDR1 is SGHAT and CDR2 is FQNNGV. Deletions cut 1 base from V and 1 base from J, with 11 bases between. DNA for the CDR3: TGTGCCAGCAGCTTAGTCAGCTGGCCGTCCTATAATTCACCCCTCCACTTT. It translates to CASSLVSWPSYNSPLHF.

The genes are TRBV29-1 and TRBJ2-1; 11 bases are shared with TRBD1. CDR1 and CDR2 (germline): SQVTM, ANQGSEA. The CDR3 extends over 16 amino acids. Trimming cost V 6 bases and J 6 bases; bases outside gene matches: 13. The CDR3 region is CSVVGEWGTGGNEQFF. The CDR3 DNA is TGCAGCGTCGTTGGCGAGTGGGGGACAGGGGGCAATGAGCAGTTCTTC.

The chain has TRBV7-2 and TRBJ2-7; D possibly matches TRBD1 or TRBD2 (5 bases each). The CDR3 consists of 14 residues. Trimming took off 5 bases at V and 3 bases at J, with 14 bases between the two ends. The germline V gene encodes CDR1 SGHTA and CDR2 FQGNSA. The CDR3 nucleotides are TGTGCCAGCAGCCCGGTGGGGACGATCTACGAGCAGTACTTC. Translation: CASSPVGTIYEQYF.

The rearrangement uses TRBV7-9 and TRBJ2-5; weak D call: TRBD1 (6 bases). The DNA end favors TRBJ2-7, so the J call may be wrong. The CDR3 spans 11 residues. The germline V gene has CDR1 SEHNR and CDR2 FQNEAQ (reference sequence). The CDR3 nucleotides read TGTGCCAGCCAGGGGATATACGAGCAGTACTTC. This translates into CASQGIYEQYF.

The chain recombines TRBV19 with TRBJ2-2, with a possible D match to TRBD1 (5 bases). Trimming pared 3 bases from V and 0 bases from J, leaving 8 bases between. This CDR3 region has 15 residues. Germline CDR1 and CDR2: LNHDA and SQIVND (reference sequence). CDR3 DNA sequence: TGTGCCAGTAGTATTTGGGGCCCGAACACCGGGGAGCTGTTTTTT. Translated: CASSIWGPNTGELFF.

This chain joins TRBV5-6 and TRBJ2-3; 11 nucleotides agree with TRBD2. Germline V CDR1 and CDR2: SGHDT, YYEEEE. The junction had 2 bases not matched to a gene; V was cut back by 0 bases and J by 2 bases. This CDR3 contains 16 residues. The CDR3 DNA reads TGTGCCAGCAGCTTGGGGGGACTAGCGGCCACAGATACGCAGTATTTT. It is translated as CASSLGGLAATDTQYF.

The chain recombines TRBV19 with TRBJ1-2; 7 bases align to TRBD1. The CDR3 contains 13 residues. After removal of 3 bases from V and 2 bases from J, the junction contained 0 bases not matched to a gene. The germline V gene has CDR1 LNHDA and CDR2 SQIVND (reference sequence). CDR3 sequence (DNA): TGTGCCAGTAGTATGACAGGGAACTATGGCTACACCTTC. Translating it yields CASSMTGNYGYTF.

J is TRBJ2-3 and V is TRBV4-1; D is possibly TRBD2 (7 bases). CDR1 MGHRA and CDR2 YSYEKL come from the germline V gene. Trimming removed 0 bases at V and 5 bases at J, with 12 bases between. The CDR3 has 15 amino acids. The CDR3 loop reads CASSQEQGGGDTQYF. For the CDR3, the DNA is TGCGCCAGCAGCCAAGAGCAGGGAGGGGGAGATACGCAGTATTTT.

CDR3 in DNA: TGTGCCACCAATACAGGGTTGGGGGCTATAGGTGGCTACACCTTC. Its translation: CATNTGLGAIGGYTF. The chain uses TRBV2 and TRBJ1-2, with D perhaps TRBD1 (6 bases). This CDR3 is built from 15 residues. Trimming shortened V by 10 bases and J by 7 bases, and 25 bases separated the two germline ends. Germline CDR1 SNHLY, CDR2 FYNNEI. The whole variable domain, filled in from reference TRBV2 and TRBJ1-2, reads EPEVTQTPSHQVTQMGQEVILRCVPISNHLYFYWYRQILGQKVEFLVSFYNNEISEKSEIFDDQFSVERPDGSNFTLKIRSTKLEDSAMYFCATNTGLGAIGGYTFGSGTRLTVV.

This CDR3 reads CASSYSPNEQFF. The DNA of the CDR3 is TGTGCCAGCAGTTATTCCCCAAATGAGCAGTTCTTC. The chain recombines TRBV27 with TRBJ2-1; D uncertain. The CDR3 is 12 residues long. V was trimmed by 4 bases and J by 7 bases, leaving 8 bases between them. CDR1 is MNHEY and CDR2 is SMNVEV in the germline V gene (reference sequence).

This clone appeared a few times. V and J are TRBV27 and TRBJ1-2, with TRBD1 matching 9 bases. V was pared by 5 bases and J by 6 bases, with 10 bases of the junction left unmatched. The CDR3 runs 15 residues. Germline CDR1 reads MNHEY; CDR2 reads SMNVEV (reference sequence). CDR3 bases: TGTGCCAGCAGTCTCACAGGGGGCGGTTTGGATGGCTACACCTTC. It specifies CASSLTGGGLDGYTF.

The genes are TRBV5-1 and TRBJ2-1; D gene uncertain. CDR1 is SGHRS and CDR2 is YFSETQ in the germline V gene. The CDR3 has 12 amino acids. The V gene lost 7 bases and the J gene lost 3 bases, with 8 bases spanning the gap. This chain's CDR3 is CASWAGYNEQFF. The CDR3 DNA sequence: TGCGCCAGCTGGGCAGGCTACAATGAGCAGTTCTTC.

This rearrangement joins TRBV10-1 to TRBJ2-1; 10 nucleotides line up with TRBD1. CDR3 size: 15 residues. Losses at the gene ends were 2 bases for V and 7 bases for J; bases not matched to a gene: 5. The germline gives CDR1 WNHNN, CDR2 SYGVQD (reference sequence). CDR3 DNA sequence: TGCGCCAGCAGTGAGGTGGGACAGGGGTCGAATGAGCAGTTCTTC. Protein product: CASSEVGQGSNEQFF.

In its sample, this clone was seen once. V usage is TRBV6-5 and J usage is TRBJ2-2, with no clear D. CDR1 is MNHEY, CDR2 SVGAGI, per germline. With 0 bases removed from V and 6 bases from J, the gap between germline ends came to 5 bases. This CDR3 region has 13 residues. DNA for the CDR3: TGTGCCAGCAGTTACTCTAGATCCGGGGAGCTGTTTTTT. Protein: CASSYSRSGELFF.